This T cell receptor beta chain was sequenced for a study of control samples from healthy donors and cancer patients. Using immunoSEQ multiplex PCR, the repertoire was profiled, and TCRdb retains in-frame clones only, with some absent. The sample consists of 120,000 or so clones, around 87% of them appearing once. The sample was blood. The TCR was taken from a man between 60 and 75 years old in good health.

CDR3 nucleotide sequence: TGTGCCACGCGGGAGGGGATCCCTTCACCCCTCCACTTT. Amino acids: CATREGIPSPLHF. The chain is built from TRBV10-3 and TRBJ1-6; possible D gene TRBD1, 5 bases. Germline-derived CDR1 and CDR2 are ENHRY and SYGVKD. The CDR3 has 13 amino acids. Trimming removed 10 bases at V and 9 bases at J, with 16 bases between.